The 16 T cell receptor beta chains listed next were all sequenced from one sample in a study of blood T cell repertoires in COVID-19. Here immunoSEQ multiplex PCR was the method, and the copy in TCRdb shows in-frame clones only, minus some. This sample has around 250,000 clones, with about 87% found just once. Sequencing was done on a sample of PBMCs or T cells enriched from blood (not recorded which). The receptors originated from a woman aged 45-59 years who had recovered from COVID-19.

The V and J genes are TRBV19 and TRBJ2-1; tentative D call: TRBD2 (6 bases). CDR1 and CDR2 (germline): LNHDA, SQIVND (reference sequence). This CDR3 has 15 amino acids. Trimming shortened V by 9 bases and J by 9 bases, and 24 bases separated the two germline ends. The chain's CDR3 is CASRQMASAGGEQFF. Written as DNA, the CDR3 is TGTGCCAGCAGGCAGATGGCCAGCGCCGGGGGTGAGCAGTTCTTC.

This clone was counted between two and nine times. The chain has TRBV1 and TRBJ1-1; TRBD1 is the table's D call and was not checked against the DNA. TRBV1 is a pseudogene segment. The CDR3 contains 15 residues. CDR3 protein: CTSSQDMTGNTEAFF. The DNA of the CDR3 is TGCACCAGCAGCCAAGATATGACAGGTAACACTGAAGCTTTCTTT.

This sequence joins TRBV18 and TRBJ2-1; 12 bases agree with TRBD2. The CDR3 is made up of 14 amino acids. J lost 6 bases, V lost 3 bases, and 0 bases had no gene match. Germline lookup yields CDR1 KGHSH and CDR2 LQKENI. The CDR3 is CASSPTSGSNEQFF. CDR3 DNA sequence: TGTGCCAGCTCACCGACTAGCGGGAGCAATGAGCAGTTCTTC.

The V and J genes are TRBV2 and TRBJ2-7; 14 bases fit TRBD2. The CDR3 runs to 14 residues. CDR1 SNHLY and CDR2 FYNNEI come from the germline V gene. Trimming removed 8 bases from V and 6 bases from J; junction bases left unmatched: 6. Here the CDR3 reads CASGGTSGRGEQYF. Written as DNA, the CDR3 is TGTGCCAGCGGCGGGACTAGCGGGAGAGGCGAGCAGTACTTC.

The chain carries TRBV18 and TRBJ1-4; 8 nucleotides line up with TRBD1. Germline CDR1 and CDR2: KGHSH and LQKENI. The V gene end was trimmed by 3 bases and the J gene end by 4 bases; junction bases not matched to a gene: 4. CDR3 length: 15 residues. DNA of the CDR3: TGTGCCAGCTCACCTGGACAGGGAATTAATGAAAAACTGTTTTTT. It yields the protein CASSPGQGINEKLFF.

Concerning this clone itself: One end of the junction does not line up with germline, which may come from a read error. This CDR3 is CASSLFSGTASF. The CDR3 DNA is TGTGCCAGCAGCTTGTTTAGCGGGACGGCATCCTTC. The chain couples TRBV7-8 to TRBJ1-2; D perhaps matches TRBD1 (5 bases). The CDR3 consists of 12 residues. The germline V gene encodes CDR1 SGHVS and CDR2 FQNEAQ.

This chain links TRBV2 with TRBJ2-7; 12 bases are shared with TRBD2. The V and J ends lost 9 bases and 5 bases, in that order; junction bases with no gene match: 8. This CDR3 is built from 14 residues. Germline-derived CDR1 and CDR2 are SNHLY and FYNNEI. The CDR3 DNA reads as TGTGCCAGTAAAAGACTAGCGGGAGTAGACGAGCAGTACTTC. It specifies CASKRLAGVDEQYF. Filled out from reference TRBV2 and TRBJ2-7, the complete variable domain reads EPEVTQTPSHQVTQMGQEVILRCVPISNHLYFYWYRQILGQKVEFLVSFYNNEISEKSEIFDDQFSVERPDGSNFTLKIRSTKLEDSAMYFCASKRLAGVDEQYFGPGTRLTVT.

This clone was seen more than once but under ten times. The genes are TRBV4-1 and TRBJ2-1; D remains ambiguous. Trimming left V 1 base short and J 2 bases short, with 15 bases between. Germline V gives CDR1 MGHRA, CDR2 YSYEKL. The CDR3 spans 17 residues. The CDR3 region has the DNA TGCGCCAGCAGCCAAGTCGATCTGGGCTTCGCCTACAATGAGCAGTTCTTC. This sequence encodes CASSQVDLGFAYNEQFF.

This chain joins TRBV18 and TRBJ2-6, with 8 bases lining up with TRBD1. The CDR3 is 19 residues long. Germline lookup yields CDR1 KGHSH and CDR2 LQKENI. V gave up 3 bases and J gave up 2 bases; unmatched junction bases: 12. The CDR3 DNA reads TGTGCCAGCTCACCCGAATTTGGACAGGGTTACCCTGGGGCCAACGTCCTGACTTTC. It is translated as CASSPEFGQGYPGANVLTF.

The J gene is TRBJ2-1, the V gene TRBV5-8; 11 nucleotides line up with TRBD1. This CDR3 region has 15 residues. The J segment lost 6 bases and the V segment lost 4 bases, leaving 6 bases of the junction unmatched. Germline-derived CDR1 and CDR2 are SGHTS and YDEGEE. Here the CDR3 reads CASSQRTGGVNEQFF. CDR3 bases: TGTGCCAGCAGCCAACGGACAGGGGGCGTCAATGAGCAGTTCTTC.

The chain combines TRBV30 with TRBJ1-1; D ambiguous. The CDR3 contains 14 residues. V was shortened by 2 bases and J by 0 bases, with 10 bases between the two germline ends. CDR1 GTSNPN and CDR2 SVGIG come from the germline V gene (reference sequence). This chain's CDR3 is CAWSKLLMNTEAFF. The CDR3 nucleotides are TGTGCCTGGAGTAAACTTCTTATGAACACTGAAGCTTTCTTT.

The J gene is TRBJ1-1, the V gene TRBV18; TRBD1 matches at 8 bases. This CDR3 comprises 16 residues. V lost 4 bases and J lost 0; bases outside the gene matches: 7. The V gene's germline CDR1 is KGHSH and CDR2 LQKENI. The CDR3 loop is CASSLGQGLVNTEAFF. The CDR3 bases are TGTGCCAGCTCACTTGGACAGGGATTGGTGAACACTGAAGCTTTCTTT.

This clone was seen a few times. V is TRBV4-2 and J is TRBJ1-2, with D perhaps TRBD1 (5 bases). This CDR3 comprises 14 residues. Looked up from germline, CDR1 is LGHNA and CDR2 is YNFKEQ. V was shortened by 4 bases and J by 8 bases, with 17 bases between the two germline ends. DNA of the CDR3: TGTGCCAGCAGCCGTCGGGACTCTCTTCCGGGCTACACCTTC. It encodes CASSRRDSLPGYTF.

This chain joins TRBV20-1 and TRBJ1-2; the match to TRBD1 covers 7 bases. The V segment lost 3 bases and the J segment 5 bases; nucleotides outside the gene matches: 3. The germline gives CDR1 DFQATT, CDR2 SNEGSKA (reference sequence). This CDR3 is built from 12 residues. In DNA, the CDR3 is TGCAGTGCTAGTACAGGGGAGTATGGCTACACCTTC. This translates into CSASTGEYGYTF.

The sample holds one count of this clone. The CDR3 DNA sequence: TGTGCCAGCAGCTTAACTGGCGGGGCAGATACGCAGTATTTT. As protein: CASSLTGGADTQYF. The genes are TRBV7-9 and TRBJ2-3; D is perhaps TRBD2 (6 bases). CDR1 SEHNR and CDR2 FQNEAQ come from the germline V gene (reference sequence). Trimming removed 2 bases from V and 4 bases from J, with 10 bases in between. This CDR3 has 14 amino acids.

This chain uses TRBV10-2 with TRBJ1-2, with TRBD1 as a possible D gene (5 bases). Deletions cut 7 bases from V and 4 bases from J, with 10 bases between. The V gene's germline CDR1 is WSHSY and CDR2 SAAADI. The CDR3 sequence is 12 residues long. CDR3 region: CASMRDAYGYTF. The CDR3 DNA sequence: TGCGCCAGCATGCGGGACGCCTATGGCTACACCTTC.